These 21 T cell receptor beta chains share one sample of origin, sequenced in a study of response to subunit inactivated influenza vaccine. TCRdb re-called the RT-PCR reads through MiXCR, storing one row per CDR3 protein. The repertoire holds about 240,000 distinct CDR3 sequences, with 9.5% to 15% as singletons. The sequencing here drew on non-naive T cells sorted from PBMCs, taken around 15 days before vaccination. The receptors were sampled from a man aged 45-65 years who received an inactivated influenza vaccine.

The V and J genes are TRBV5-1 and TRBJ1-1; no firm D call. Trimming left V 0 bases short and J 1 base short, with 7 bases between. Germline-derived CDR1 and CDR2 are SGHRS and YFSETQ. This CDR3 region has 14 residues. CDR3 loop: CASSLAARNTEAFF. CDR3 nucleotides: TGCGCCAGCAGCTTGGCCGCCAGGAACACTGAAGCTTTCTTT.

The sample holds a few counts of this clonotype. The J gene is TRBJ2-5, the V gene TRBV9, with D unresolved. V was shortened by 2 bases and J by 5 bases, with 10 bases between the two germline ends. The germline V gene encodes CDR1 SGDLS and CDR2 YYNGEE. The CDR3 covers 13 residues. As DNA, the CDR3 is TGTGCCAGCAGCGTCCGAGAATACGAGACCCAGTACTTC. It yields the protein CASSVREYETQYF.

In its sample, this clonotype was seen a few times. This CDR3 is CASSQDLYNEQFF. The CDR3 nucleotides are TGCGCCAGCAGCCAAGACCTTTACAATGAGCAGTTCTTC. The chain combines TRBV4-3 with TRBJ2-1, with no clear D. CDR3 size: 13 residues. From germline, CDR1 is LGHNA and CDR2 YSLEER. V dropped 0 bases and J dropped 4 bases, with 4 bases sitting between them.

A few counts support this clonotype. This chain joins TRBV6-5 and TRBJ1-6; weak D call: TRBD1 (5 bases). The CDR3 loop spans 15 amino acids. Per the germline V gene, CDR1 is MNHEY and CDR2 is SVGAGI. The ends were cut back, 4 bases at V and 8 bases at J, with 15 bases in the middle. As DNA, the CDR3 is TGTGCCAGCAGTTCCCAGGGATCTGGGCATTCACCCCTCCACTTT. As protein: CASSSQGSGHSPLHF.

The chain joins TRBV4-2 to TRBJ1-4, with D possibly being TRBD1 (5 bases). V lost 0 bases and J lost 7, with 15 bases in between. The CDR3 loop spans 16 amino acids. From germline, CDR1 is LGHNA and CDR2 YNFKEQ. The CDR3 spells CASSQDPGTVAEKLFF. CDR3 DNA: TGTGCCAGCAGCCAAGACCCGGGGACCGTAGCTGAAAAACTGTTTTTT.

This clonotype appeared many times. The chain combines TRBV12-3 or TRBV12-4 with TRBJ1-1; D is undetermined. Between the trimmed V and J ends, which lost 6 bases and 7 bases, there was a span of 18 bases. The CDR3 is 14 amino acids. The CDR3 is CASSPAGRESEAFF. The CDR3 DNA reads TGTGCCAGCAGCCCGGCGGGGAGGGAAAGTGAAGCTTTCTTT.

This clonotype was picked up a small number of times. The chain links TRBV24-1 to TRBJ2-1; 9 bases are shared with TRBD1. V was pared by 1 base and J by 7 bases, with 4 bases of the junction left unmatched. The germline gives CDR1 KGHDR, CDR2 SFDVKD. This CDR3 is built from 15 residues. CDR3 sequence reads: CATSDLIQGANEQFF. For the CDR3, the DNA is TGTGCCACCAGTGATTTAATACAGGGGGCAAATGAGCAGTTCTTC.

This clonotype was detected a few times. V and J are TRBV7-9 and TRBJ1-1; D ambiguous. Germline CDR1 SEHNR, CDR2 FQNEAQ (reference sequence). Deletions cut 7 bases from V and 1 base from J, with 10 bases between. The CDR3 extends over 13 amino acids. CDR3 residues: CASKHAGNTEAFF. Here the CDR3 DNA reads TGTGCCAGCAAACACGCAGGGAACACTGAAGCTTTCTTT.

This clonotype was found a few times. CDR3 sequence reads: CASGKGNLPDTQYF. For the CDR3, the DNA is TGTGCCAGCGGGAAGGGTAACTTACCAGATACGCAGTATTTT. This chain connects TRBV6-1 to TRBJ2-3; D gene unclear. The CDR3 spans 14 residues. The V gene lost 8 bases and the J gene lost 4 bases, with 16 bases spanning the gap. Germline CDR1 MNHNS, CDR2 SASEGT.

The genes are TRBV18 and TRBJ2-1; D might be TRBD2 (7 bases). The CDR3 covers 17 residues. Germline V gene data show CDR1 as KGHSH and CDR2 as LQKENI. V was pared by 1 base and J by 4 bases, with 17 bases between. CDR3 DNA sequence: TGTGCCAGCTCACCACGGGCGGGGGCCTTTTCGTACAATGAGCAGTTCTTC. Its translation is CASSPRAGAFSYNEQFF.

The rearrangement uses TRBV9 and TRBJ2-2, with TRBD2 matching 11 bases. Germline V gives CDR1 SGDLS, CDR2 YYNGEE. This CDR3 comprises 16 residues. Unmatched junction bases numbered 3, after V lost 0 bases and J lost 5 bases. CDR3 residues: CASSVGLAGGTGELFF. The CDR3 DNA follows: TGTGCCAGCAGCGTAGGGCTAGCGGGAGGAACCGGGGAGCTGTTTTTT.

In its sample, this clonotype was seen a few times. The CDR3 DNA reads TGTGCCAGCAGCTTAGGCGGGGGGGTCTCCTACAATGAGCAGTTCTTC. It encodes CASSLGGGVSYNEQFF. V gene TRBV7-7 combines with J gene TRBJ2-1, with 9 positions matching TRBD2. Germline V gene lookup returns CDR1 SSHAT and CDR2 FNYEAQ (reference sequence). There are 16 residues in the CDR3. With V trimmed by 1 base and J by 0 bases, 1 base remained unmatched. Combining the CDR3 with reference TRBV7-7 and TRBJ2-1 gives the whole variable domain GAGVSQSPRYKVTKRGQDVTLRCDPISSHATLYWYQQALGQGPEFLTYFNYEAQPDKSGLPSDRFSAERPEGSISTLTIQRTEQRDSAMYRCASSLGGGVSYNEQFFGPGTRLTVL.

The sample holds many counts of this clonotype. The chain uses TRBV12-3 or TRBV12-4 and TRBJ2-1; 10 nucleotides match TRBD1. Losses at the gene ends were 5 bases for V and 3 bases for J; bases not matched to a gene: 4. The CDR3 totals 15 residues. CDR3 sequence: CASSPRDRGYNEQFF. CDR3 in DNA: TGTGCCAGCAGTCCCCGGGACAGGGGCTACAATGAGCAGTTCTTC.

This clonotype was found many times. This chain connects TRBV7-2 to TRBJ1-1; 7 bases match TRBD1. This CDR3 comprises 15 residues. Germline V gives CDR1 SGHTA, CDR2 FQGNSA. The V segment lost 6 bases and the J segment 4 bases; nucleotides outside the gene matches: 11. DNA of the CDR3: TGTGCCAGCAGTTTGCGACCAGGGGGAGGCACTGAAGCTTTCTTT. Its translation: CASSLRPGGGTEAFF.

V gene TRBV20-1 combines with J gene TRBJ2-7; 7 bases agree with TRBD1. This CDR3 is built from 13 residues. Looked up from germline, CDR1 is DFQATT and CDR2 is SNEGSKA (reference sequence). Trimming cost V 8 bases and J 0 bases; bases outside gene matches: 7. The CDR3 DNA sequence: TGCAGTTCGCGGACAGGCAACTCCTACGAGCAGTACTTC. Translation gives CSSRTGNSYEQYF.

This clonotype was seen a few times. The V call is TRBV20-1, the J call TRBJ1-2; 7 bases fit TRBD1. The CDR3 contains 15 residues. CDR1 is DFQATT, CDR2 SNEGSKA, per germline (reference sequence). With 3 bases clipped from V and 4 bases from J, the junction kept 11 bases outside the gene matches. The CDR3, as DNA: TGCAGTGCTAGTCCCCGAGGGGGCAGCCTCTATGGCTACACCTTC. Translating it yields CSASPRGGSLYGYTF.

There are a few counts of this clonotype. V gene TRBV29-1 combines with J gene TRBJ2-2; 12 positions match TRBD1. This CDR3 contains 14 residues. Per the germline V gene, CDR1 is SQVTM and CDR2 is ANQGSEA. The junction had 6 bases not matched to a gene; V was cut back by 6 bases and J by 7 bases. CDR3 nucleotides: TGCAGCGTGGGGGACAGGGGGCAAGTCGGGGAGCTGTTTTTT. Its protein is CSVGDRGQVGELFF.

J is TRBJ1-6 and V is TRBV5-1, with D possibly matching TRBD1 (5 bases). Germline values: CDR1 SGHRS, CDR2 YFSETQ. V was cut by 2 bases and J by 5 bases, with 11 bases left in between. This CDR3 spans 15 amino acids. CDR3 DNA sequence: TGCGCCAGCAGCTTCAGTGGGGGGAATAATTCACCCCTCCACTTT. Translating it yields CASSFSGGNNSPLHF. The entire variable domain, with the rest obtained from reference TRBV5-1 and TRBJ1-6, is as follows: KAGVTQTPRYLIKTRGQQVTLSCSPISGHRSVSWYQQTPGQGLQFLFEYFSETQRNKGNFPGRFSGRQFSNSRSEMNVSTLELGDSALYLCASSFSGGNNSPLHFGNGTRLTVT.

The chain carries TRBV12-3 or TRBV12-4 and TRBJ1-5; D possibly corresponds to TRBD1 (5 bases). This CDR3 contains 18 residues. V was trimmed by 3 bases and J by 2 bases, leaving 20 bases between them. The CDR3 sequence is CASSFGTGVDKGNQPQHF. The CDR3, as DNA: TGTGCCAGCAGTTTTGGTACGGGGGTTGACAAGGGCAATCAGCCCCAGCATTTT.

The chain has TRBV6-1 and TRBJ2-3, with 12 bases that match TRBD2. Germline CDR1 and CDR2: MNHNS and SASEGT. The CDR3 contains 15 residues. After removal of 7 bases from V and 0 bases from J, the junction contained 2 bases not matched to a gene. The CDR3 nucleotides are TGTGCCAGCATCGGACTAGCGGGGAGCACAGATACGCAGTATTTT. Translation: CASIGLAGSTDTQYF.

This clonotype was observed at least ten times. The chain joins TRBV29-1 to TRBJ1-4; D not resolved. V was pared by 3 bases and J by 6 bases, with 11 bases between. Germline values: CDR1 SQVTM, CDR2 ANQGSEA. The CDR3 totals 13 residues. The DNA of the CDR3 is TGCAGCGTTGAGGCGGGCAACGATGAAAAACTGTTTTTT. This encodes CSVEAGNDEKLFF.